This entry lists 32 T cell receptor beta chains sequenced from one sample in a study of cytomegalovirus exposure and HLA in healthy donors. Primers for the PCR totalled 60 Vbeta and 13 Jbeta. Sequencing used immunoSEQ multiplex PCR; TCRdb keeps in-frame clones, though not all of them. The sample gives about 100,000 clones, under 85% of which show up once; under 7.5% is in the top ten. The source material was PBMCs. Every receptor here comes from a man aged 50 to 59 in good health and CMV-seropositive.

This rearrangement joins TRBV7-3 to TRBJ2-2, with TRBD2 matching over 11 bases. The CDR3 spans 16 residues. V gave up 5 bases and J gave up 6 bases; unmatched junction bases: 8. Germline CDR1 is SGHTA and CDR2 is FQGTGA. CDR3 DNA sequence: TGTGCCAGCAGCCAGACTCTAGCGGGGGGACCCGGGGAGCTGTTTTTT. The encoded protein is CASSQTLAGGPGELFF.

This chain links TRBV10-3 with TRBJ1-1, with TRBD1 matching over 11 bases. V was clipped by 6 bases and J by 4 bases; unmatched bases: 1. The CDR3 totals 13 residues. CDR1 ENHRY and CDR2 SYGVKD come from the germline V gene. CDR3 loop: CAIRDRGPTEAFF. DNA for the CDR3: TGTGCCATCAGGGACAGGGGGCCCACTGAAGCTTTCTTT.

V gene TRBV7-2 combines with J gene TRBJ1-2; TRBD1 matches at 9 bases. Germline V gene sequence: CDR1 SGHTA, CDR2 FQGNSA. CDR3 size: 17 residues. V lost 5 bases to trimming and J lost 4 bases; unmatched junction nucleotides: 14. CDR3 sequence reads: CASSPDRGFSGFYGYTF. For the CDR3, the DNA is TGTGCCAGCAGCCCTGACAGGGGGTTTAGCGGCTTCTATGGCTACACCTTC.

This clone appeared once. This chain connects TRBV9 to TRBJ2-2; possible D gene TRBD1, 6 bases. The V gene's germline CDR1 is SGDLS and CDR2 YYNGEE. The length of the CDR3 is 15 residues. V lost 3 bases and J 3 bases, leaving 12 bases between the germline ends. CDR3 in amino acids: CASSERQEYTGELFF. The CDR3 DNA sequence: TGTGCCAGCAGCGAGAGACAGGAGTACACCGGGGAGCTGTTTTTT.

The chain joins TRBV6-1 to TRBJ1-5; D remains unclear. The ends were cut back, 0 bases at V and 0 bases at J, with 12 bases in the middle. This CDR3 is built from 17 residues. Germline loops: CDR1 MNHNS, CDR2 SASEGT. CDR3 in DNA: TGTGCCAGCAGTGAAGCGCCTAGTCCGAATAGCAATCAGCCCCAGCATTTT. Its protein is CASSEAPSPNSNQPQHF.

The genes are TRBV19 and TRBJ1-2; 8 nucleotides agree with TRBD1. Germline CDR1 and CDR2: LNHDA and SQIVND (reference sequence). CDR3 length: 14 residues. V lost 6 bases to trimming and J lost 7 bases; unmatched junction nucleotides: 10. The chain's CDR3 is CASRGFQGAPGYTF. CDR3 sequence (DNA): TGTGCCAGTAGAGGTTTTCAGGGGGCGCCTGGCTACACCTTC.

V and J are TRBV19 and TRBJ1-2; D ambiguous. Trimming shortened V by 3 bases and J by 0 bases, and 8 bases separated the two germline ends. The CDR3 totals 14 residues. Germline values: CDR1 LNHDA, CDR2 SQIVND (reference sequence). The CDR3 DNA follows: TGTGCCAGTAGTATGGCCCTTGCTAACTATGGCTACACCTTC. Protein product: CASSMALANYGYTF.

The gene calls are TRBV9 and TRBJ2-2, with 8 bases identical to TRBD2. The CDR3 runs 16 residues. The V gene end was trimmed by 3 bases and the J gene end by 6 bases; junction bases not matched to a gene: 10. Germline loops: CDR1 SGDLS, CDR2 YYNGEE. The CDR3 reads CASSARAGDPPGELFF. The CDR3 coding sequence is TGTGCCAGCAGCGCCCGAGCGGGGGACCCCCCCGGGGAGCTGTTTTTT.

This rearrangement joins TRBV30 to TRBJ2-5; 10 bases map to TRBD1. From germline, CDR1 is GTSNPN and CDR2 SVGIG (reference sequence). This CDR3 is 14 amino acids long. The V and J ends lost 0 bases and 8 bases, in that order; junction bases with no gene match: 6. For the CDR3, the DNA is TGTGCCTGGAGTGTAGGGACAGGGGTCTATACCCAGTACTTC. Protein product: CAWSVGTGVYTQYF.

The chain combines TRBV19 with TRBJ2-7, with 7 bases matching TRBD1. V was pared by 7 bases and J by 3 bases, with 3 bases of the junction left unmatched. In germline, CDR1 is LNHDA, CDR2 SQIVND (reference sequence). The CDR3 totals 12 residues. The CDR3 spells CASNQGDYEQYF. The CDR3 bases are TGTGCCAGTAATCAGGGGGACTACGAGCAGTACTTC.

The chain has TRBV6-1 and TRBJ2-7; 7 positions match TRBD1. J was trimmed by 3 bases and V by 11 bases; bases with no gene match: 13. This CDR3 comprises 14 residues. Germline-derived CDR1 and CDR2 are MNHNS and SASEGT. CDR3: CASPPGQLFYEQYF. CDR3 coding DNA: TGTGCCTCCCCCCCGGGACAGCTCTTCTACGAGCAGTACTTC.

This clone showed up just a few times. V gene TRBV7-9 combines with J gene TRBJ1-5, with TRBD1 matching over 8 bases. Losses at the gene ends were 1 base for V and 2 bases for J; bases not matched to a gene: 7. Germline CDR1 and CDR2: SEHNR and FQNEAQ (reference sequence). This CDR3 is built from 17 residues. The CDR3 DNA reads TGTGCCAGCAGCTTAGGTTCAGGGGGCTCCCGCAATCAGCCCCAGCATTTT. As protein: CASSLGSGGSRNQPQHF.

The CDR3 DNA is TGTGCCAGCACCTATGGGGCAGCTGGATTCTATGGCTACACCTTC. It specifies CASTYGAAGFYGYTF. The J gene is TRBJ1-2, the V gene TRBV5-5; D is perhaps TRBD1 (5 bases). V lost 6 bases and J 4 bases, leaving 19 bases between the germline ends. The germline V gene encodes CDR1 SGHKS and CDR2 YYEKEE (reference sequence). The CDR3 is 15 residues long. Together with reference TRBV5-5 and TRBJ1-2, the CDR3 gives the full variable domain: DAGVTQSPTHLIKTRGQQVTLRCSPISGHKSVSWYQQVLGQGPQFIFQYYEKEERGRGNFPDRFSARQFPNYSSELNVNALLLGDSALYLCASTYGAAGFYGYTFGSGTRLTVV.

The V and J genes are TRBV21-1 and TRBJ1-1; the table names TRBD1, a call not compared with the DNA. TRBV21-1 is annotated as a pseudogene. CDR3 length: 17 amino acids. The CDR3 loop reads CASSDDGQGNMNTEAFF. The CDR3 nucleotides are TGTGCCAGCAGCGACGACGGACAGGGAAACATGAACACTGAAGCTTTCTTT.

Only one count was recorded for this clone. CDR3 amino acids: CASSSPGGGTEAFF. The CDR3 DNA reads TGCGCCAGCAGCTCCCCAGGGGGTGGCACTGAAGCTTTCTTT. The chain recombines TRBV4-1 with TRBJ1-1, with 7 nucleotides matching TRBD1. Germline V lookup: CDR1 MGHRA, CDR2 YSYEKL. This CDR3 is 14 amino acids long. V dropped 5 bases and J dropped 4; count of bases not matched to a gene: 7.

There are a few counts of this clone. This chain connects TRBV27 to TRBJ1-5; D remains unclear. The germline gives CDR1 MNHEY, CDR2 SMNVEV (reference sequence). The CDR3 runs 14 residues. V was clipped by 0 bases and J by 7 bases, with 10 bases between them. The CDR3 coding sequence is TGTGCCAGCAGTTTATCGATATTTCGGCAGCCCCAGCATTTT. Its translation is CASSLSIFRQPQHF.

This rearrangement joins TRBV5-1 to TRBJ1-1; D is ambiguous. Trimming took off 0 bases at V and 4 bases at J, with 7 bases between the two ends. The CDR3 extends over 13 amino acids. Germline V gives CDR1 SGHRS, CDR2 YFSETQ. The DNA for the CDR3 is TGCGCCAGCAGCTTGGGAGGTTTCACTGAAGCTTTCTTT. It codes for CASSLGGFTEAFF.

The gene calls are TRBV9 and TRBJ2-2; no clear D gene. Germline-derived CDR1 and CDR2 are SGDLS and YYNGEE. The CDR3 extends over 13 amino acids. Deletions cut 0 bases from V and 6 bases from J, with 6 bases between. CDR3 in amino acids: CASSVAVAGELFF. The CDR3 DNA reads TGTGCCAGCAGCGTAGCCGTAGCCGGGGAGCTGTTTTTT.

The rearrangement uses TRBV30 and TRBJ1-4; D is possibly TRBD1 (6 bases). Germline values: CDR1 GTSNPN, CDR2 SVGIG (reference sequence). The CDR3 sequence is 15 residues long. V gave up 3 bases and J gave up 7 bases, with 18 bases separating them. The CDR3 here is CAWSPGGAGGEKLFF. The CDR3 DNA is TGTGCCTGGAGCCCCGGGGGGGCCGGAGGTGAAAAACTGTTTTTT. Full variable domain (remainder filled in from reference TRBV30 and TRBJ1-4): SQTIHQWPATLVQPVGSPLSLECTVEGTSNPNLYWYRQAAGRGLQLLFYSVGIGQISSEVPQNLSASRPQDRQFILSSKKLLLSDSGFYLCAWSPGGAGGEKLFFGSGTQLSVL.

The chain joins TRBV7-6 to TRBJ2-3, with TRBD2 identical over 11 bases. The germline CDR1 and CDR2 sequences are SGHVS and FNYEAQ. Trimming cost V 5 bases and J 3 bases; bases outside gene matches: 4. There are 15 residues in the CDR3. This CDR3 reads CASSNSGGGTDTQYF. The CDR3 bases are TGTGCCAGCAGCAATAGCGGGGGGGGTACAGATACGCAGTATTTT.

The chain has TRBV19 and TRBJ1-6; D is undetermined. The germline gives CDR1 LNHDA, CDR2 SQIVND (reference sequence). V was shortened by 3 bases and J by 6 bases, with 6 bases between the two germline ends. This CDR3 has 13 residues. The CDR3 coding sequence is TGTGCCAGTAGTATCCCCGTTAATTCACCCCTCCACTTT. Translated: CASSIPVNSPLHF.

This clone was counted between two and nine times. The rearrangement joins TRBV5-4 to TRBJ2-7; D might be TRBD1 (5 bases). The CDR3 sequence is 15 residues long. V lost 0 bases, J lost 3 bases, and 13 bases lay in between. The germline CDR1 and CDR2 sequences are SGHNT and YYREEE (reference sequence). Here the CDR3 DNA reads TGTGCCAGCAGCTTGGCCGCAGGGAACGTCTACGAGCAGTACTTC. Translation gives CASSLAAGNVYEQYF. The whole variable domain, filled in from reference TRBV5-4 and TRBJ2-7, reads ETGVTQSPTHLIKTRGQQVTLRCSSQSGHNTVSWYQQALGQGPQFIFQYYREEENGRGNFPPRFSGLQFPNYSSELNVNALELDDSALYLCASSLAAGNVYEQYFGPGTRLTVT.

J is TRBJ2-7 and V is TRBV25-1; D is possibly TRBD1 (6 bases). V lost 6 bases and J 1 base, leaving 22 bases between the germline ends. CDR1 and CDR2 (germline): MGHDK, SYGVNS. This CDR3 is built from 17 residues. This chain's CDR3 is CASSNNVGAGASYEQYF. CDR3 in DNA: TGTGCCAGCAGCAACAACGTCGGTGCAGGGGCATCCTACGAGCAGTACTTC.

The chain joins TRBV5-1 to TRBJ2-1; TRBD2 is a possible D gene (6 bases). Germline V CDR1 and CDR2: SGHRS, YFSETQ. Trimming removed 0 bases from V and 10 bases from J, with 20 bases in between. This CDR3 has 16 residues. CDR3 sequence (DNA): TGCGCCAGCAGCTTGGTAGGGACTTTGGTACATGGCGAGCAGTTCTTC. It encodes CASSLVGTLVHGEQFF.

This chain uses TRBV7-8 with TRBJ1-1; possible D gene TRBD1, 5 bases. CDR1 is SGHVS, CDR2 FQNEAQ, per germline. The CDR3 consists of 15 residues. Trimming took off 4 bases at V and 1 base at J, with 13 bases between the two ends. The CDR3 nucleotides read TGTGCCAGCAGCTCAACCGGGACTGCGAACACTGAAGCTTTCTTT. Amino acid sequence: CASSSTGTANTEAFF.

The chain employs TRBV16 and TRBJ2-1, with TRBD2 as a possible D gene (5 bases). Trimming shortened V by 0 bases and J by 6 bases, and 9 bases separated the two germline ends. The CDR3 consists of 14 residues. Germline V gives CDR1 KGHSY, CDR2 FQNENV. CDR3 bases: TGTGCCAGCAGCCAATCCCGCGGGCCCAATGAGCAGTTCTTC. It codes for CASSQSRGPNEQFF.

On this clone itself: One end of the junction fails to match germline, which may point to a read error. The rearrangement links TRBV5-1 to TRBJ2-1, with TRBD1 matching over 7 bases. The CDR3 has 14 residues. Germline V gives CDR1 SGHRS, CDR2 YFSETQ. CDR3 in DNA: TGCGCCAGCAGCGAGAGAACAGGGGATGGAGAGCAGCTCTTC. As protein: CASSERTGDGEQLF. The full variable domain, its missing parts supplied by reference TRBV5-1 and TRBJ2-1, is KAGVTQTPRYLIKTRGQQVTLSCSPISGHRSVSWYQQTPGQGLQFLFEYFSETQRNKGNFPGRFSGRQFSNSRSEMNVSTLELGDSALYLCASSERTGDGEQLFGPGTRLTVL.

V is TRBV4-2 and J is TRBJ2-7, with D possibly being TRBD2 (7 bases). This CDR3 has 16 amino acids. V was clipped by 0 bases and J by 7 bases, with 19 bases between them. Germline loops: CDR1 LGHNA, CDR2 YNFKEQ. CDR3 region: CASSQDPGGATNEQYF. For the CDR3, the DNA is TGTGCCAGCAGCCAAGACCCTGGGGGGGCGACTAATGAGCAGTACTTC.

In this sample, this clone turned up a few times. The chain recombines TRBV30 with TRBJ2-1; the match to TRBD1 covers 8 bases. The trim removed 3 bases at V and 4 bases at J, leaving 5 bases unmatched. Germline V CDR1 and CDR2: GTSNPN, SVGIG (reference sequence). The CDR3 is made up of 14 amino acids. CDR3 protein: CAWSRGQEYNEQFF. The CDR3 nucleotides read TGTGCCTGGAGCCGGGGACAGGAGTACAATGAGCAGTTCTTC. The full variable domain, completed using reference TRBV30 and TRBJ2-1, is SQTIHQWPATLVQPVGSPLSLECTVEGTSNPNLYWYRQAAGRGLQLLFYSVGIGQISSEVPQNLSASRPQDRQFILSSKKLLLSDSGFYLCAWSRGQEYNEQFFGPGTRLTVL.

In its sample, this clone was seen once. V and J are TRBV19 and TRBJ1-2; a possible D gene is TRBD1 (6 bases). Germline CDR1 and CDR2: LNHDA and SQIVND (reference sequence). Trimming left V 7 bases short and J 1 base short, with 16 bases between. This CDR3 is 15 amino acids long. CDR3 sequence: CASIPTGRGNYGYTF. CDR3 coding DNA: TGTGCCAGTATCCCGACCGGCAGGGGTAACTATGGCTACACCTTC.

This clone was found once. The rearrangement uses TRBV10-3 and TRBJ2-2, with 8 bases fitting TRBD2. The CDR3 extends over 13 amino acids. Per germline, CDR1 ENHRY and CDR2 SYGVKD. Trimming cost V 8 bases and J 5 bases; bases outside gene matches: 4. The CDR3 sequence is CAIRAGGTGELFF. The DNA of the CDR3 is TGTGCCATCCGGGCGGGGGGTACCGGGGAGCTGTTTTTT.

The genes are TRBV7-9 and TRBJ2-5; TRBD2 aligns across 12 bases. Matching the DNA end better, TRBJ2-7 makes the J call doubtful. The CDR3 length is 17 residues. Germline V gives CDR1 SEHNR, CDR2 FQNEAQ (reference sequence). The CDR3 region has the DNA TGTGCCAGCTGGTCGACGCTAGCGGGGGGGAAAATCTACGAGCAGTACTTC. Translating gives CASWSTLAGGKIYEQYF.